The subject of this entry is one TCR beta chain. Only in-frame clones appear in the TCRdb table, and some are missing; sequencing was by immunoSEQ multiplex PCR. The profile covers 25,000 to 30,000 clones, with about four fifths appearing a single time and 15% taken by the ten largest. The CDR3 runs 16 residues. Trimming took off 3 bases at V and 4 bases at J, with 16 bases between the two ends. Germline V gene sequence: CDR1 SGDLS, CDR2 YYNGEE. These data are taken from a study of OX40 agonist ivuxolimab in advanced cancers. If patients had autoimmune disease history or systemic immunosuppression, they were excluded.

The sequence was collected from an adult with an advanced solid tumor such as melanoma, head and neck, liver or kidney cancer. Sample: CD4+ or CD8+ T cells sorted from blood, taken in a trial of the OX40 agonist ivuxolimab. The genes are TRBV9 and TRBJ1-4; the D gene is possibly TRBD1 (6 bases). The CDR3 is CASSAIQGSYNEKLFF. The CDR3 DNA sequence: TGTGCCAGCAGCGCGATCCAGGGGTCGTATAATGAAAAACTGTTTTTT.